This is a list of T cell receptor beta chains from one sample in a study of Graves' ophthalmopathy and Graves' hyperthyroidism. TCRdb recomputed calls from the multiplex PCR reads with MiXCR, one row per CDR3 protein. This sample yields about 380,000 distinct CDR3 sequences, of which approximately 15% are seen a single time; approximately 7% belongs to the top ten. Source material: peripheral blood. These receptors came from a woman aged 18 to 35 with stable Graves' hyperthyroidism. Both conserved end residues are part of each CDR3. Fields, in order: J gene, clone size, D gene, V gene, CDR3 protein, CDR3 DNA. A D gene is named only where the DNA matches it firmly. Size is omitted from some rows. Given values are once, few, many or a class for expanded clones.

TRBJ2-7,-,TRBD1,TRBV11-2,CASSDRGPFYEQYF,TGTGCCAGCTCCGACAGGGGGCCCTTCTACGAGCAGTACTTC
TRBJ1-1,many,-,TRBV10-2,CASSGNVNTEAFF,TGCGCCAGCAGTGGAAACGTGAACACTGAAGCTTTCTTT
TRBJ2-7,few,-,TRBV6-2/TRBV6-3,CASSRDGPYEQYF,TGTGCCAGCAGTCGGGACGGGCCCTACGAGCAGTACTTC
TRBJ2-7,many,-,TRBV7-6,CASSTYGGGSYEQYF,TGTGCCAGCAGCACCTACGGGGGAGGCTCCTACGAGCAGTACTTC
TRBJ1-1,many,-,TRBV6-2/TRBV6-3,CASSRGVYTEAFF,TGTGCCAGCAGCAGGGGCGTTTACACTGAAGCTTTCTTT
TRBJ2-2,many,TRBD2,TRBV12-3/TRBV12-4,CASIPSGWNTGELFF,TGTGCCAGCATCCCTAGCGGGTGGAACACCGGGGAGCTGTTTTTT
TRBJ2-5,many,-,TRBV19,CASSDGRLLVRETQYF,TGTGCCAGTAGCGATGGTCGACTATTAGTAAGGGAGACCCAGTACTTC
TRBJ2-1,-,-,TRBV11-2,CASSPGGSNEQFF,TGTGCCAGCAGCCCGGGGGGCAGCAATGAGCAGTTCTTC
TRBJ1-2,-,-,TRBV20-1,CSARATTRDNYGYTF,TGCAGTGCTAGAGCGACGACGCGGGATAACTATGGCTACACCTTC
TRBJ1-1,many,-,TRBV11-3,CASSLIANTEAFF,TGTGCCAGCAGCTTGATTGCAAACACTGAAGCTTTCTTT
TRBJ1-2,-,-,TRBV12-3/TRBV12-4,CASSPRGVNGYTF,TGTGCCAGCAGTCCTCGGGGAGTCAATGGCTACACCTTC
TRBJ2-5,-,-,TRBV7-9,CASSYQRQETQYF,TGTGCCAGCAGCTATCAGAGGCAAGAGACCCAGTACTTC
TRBJ2-7,-,-,TRBV10-3,CAISEEDYSYEQYF,TGTGCCATCAGTGAAGAGGACTACTCCTACGAGCAGTACTTC
TRBJ2-5,many,-,TRBV12-3/TRBV12-4,CASSFPGADQETQYF,TGTGCCAGCAGTTTTCCAGGGGCAGACCAAGAGACCCAGTACTTC
TRBJ2-5,-,TRBD2,TRBV4-1,CASSQVRKTGRVETQYF,TGCGCCAGCAGCCAAGTGCGCAAGACGGGGAGGGTAGAGACCCAGTACTTC
TRBJ1-1,few,TRBD1,TRBV7-9,CASSPQGIGGVGAFF,TGTGCCAGCAGCCCCCAGGGGATAGGGGGCGTAGGTGCTTTCTTT
TRBJ2-2,-,-,TRBV7-9,CASSLEYAAGELFF,TGTGCCAGCAGCTTAGAGTATGCGGCCGGGGAGCTGTTTTTT
TRBJ2-7,-,-,TRBV6-2/TRBV6-3,CAIKRRYEQYF,TGTGCCATCAAGAGGCGCTACGAGCAGTACTTC
TRBJ2-7,many,TRBD1,TRBV29-1,CSVAGTGGDEQYF,TGCAGCGTAGCCGGGACAGGGGGCGACGAGCAGTACTTC
TRBJ1-5,many,-,TRBV6-1,CASSADRDSNQPQHF,TGTGCCAGCAGCGCCGATAGAGATAGCAATCAGCCCCAGCATTTT
TRBJ1-6,-,-,TRBV3-1,CASSPETGYNSPLHF,TGTGCCAGCAGCCCGGAGACAGGTTATAATTCACCCCTCCACTTT
TRBJ1-1,once,TRBD1,TRBV18,CASSPRQGITEACF,TGTGCCAGCTCACCCCGACAGGGGATCACTGAAGCTTGCTTT
TRBJ1-5,many,-,TRBV12-3/TRBV12-4,CASSLGLVGGVINQPQHF,TGTGCCAGCAGTTTAGGACTTGTAGGAGGGGTGATCAATCAGCCCCAGCATTTT
TRBJ2-7,few,TRBD2,TRBV11-3,CASSYRLAGGYEQYF,TGTGCCAGCAGCTACAGACTAGCGGGGGGCTACGAGCAGTACTTC
TRBJ1-5,many,-,TRBV7-8,CASSGQSYSNQPQHF,TGTGCCAGCAGCGGACAGTCCTATAGCAATCAGCCCCAGCATTTT
TRBJ2-7,few,TRBD1,TRBV19,CASSMDRNGEQYF,TGTGCCAGTAGTATGGACAGGAATGGGGAGCAGTACTTC
TRBJ1-2,few,-,TRBV18,CASSPSTRNYGYTF,TGTGCCAGCTCACCATCGACGAGGAACTATGGCTACACCTTC
TRBJ1-1,many,-,TRBV27,CASSLTGQTRTEAFF,TGTGCCAGCAGTCTCACAGGGCAAACGAGGACTGAAGCTTTCTTT
TRBJ2-5,many,TRBD2,TRBV6-1,CASSAGLASETQYF,TGTGCCAGCAGTGCCGGACTAGCCTCGGAGACCCAGTACTTC
TRBJ2-2,many,-,TRBV3-1,CASSHRQTGELFF,TGTGCCAGCAGCCACCGACAGACCGGGGAGCTGTTTTTT
TRBJ1-2,many,-,TRBV27,CASSSSDRVQGYTF,TGTGCCAGCAGTTCCTCCGATCGGGTTCAGGGCTACACCTTC
TRBJ2-2,many,TRBD2,TRBV12-3/TRBV12-4,CASNLAGGVGELFF,TGTGCCAGCAACCTAGCGGGGGGTGTCGGGGAGCTGTTTTTT
TRBJ2-5,many,-,TRBV7-2,CASSFDTGREETQYF,TGTGCCAGCAGCTTCGACACAGGAAGAGAAGAGACCCAGTACTTC
TRBJ2-5,many,-,TRBV12-3/TRBV12-4,CASSLEGQETQYF,TGTGCCAGCAGTTTAGAGGGACAAGAGACCCAGTACTTC
TRBJ1-6,many,-,TRBV6-2/TRBV6-3,CASSNYGRFYNSPLHF,TGTGCCAGCAGTAACTACGGACGGTTCTATAATTCACCCCTCCACTTT
TRBJ2-5,many,TRBD2,TRBV9,CASSPQPTGGQETQYF,TGTGCCAGCAGCCCCCAGCCTACGGGGGGACAAGAGACCCAGTACTTC
TRBJ1-6,many,TRBD1,TRBV25-1,CASRGDRGTSPLHF,TGTGCCAGCAGGGGGGACAGGGGAACTTCACCCCTCCACTTT
TRBJ2-7,-,-,TRBV20-1,CSASRGKGLGLDQYF,TGCAGTGCTAGTCGGGGAAAAGGCCTTGGGCTCGATCAGTACTTC
TRBJ1-1,many,TRBD1,TRBV7-3,CASSSGQGEQAFF,TGTGCCAGCAGCTCCGGACAGGGGGAGCAAGCTTTCTTT
TRBJ2-5,many,TRBD2,TRBV12-3/TRBV12-4,CASSAGTSGGSETQYF,TGTGCCAGCAGTGCCGGGACTAGCGGGGGTTCAGAGACCCAGTACTTC
TRBJ1-6,many,-,TRBV2,CASSESRTANSPLHF,TGTGCCAGCAGTGAATCCAGGACAGCCAATTCACCCCTCCACTTT
TRBJ1-6,many,-,TRBV20-1,CSARPGRDNSPLHF,TGCAGTGCTAGACCGGGACGGGATAATTCACCCCTCCACTTT
TRBJ2-5,many,TRBD1,TRBV20-1,CSAIRPGQGWETQYF,TGCAGTGCTATTAGACCGGGACAGGGGTGGGAGACCCAGTACTTC
TRBJ1-2,many,-,TRBV29-1,CSAERPPPGGYTF,TGCAGCGCCGAAAGGCCCCCACCGGGAGGCTACACCTTC
TRBJ2-5,-,-,TRBV29-1,CSVERDNQETQYF,TGCAGCGTTGAAAGGGACAACCAAGAGACCCAGTACTTC
TRBJ2-7,-,TRBD2,TRBV6-1,CASTIPGGPGEQYF,TGTGCCAGCACTATCCCGGGAGGGCCGGGCGAGCAGTACTTC
TRBJ2-7,many,TRBD1,TRBV6-1,CASSEGTGVSYEQYF,TGTGCCAGCAGTGAGGGGACAGGAGTTTCCTACGAGCAGTACTTC
TRBJ2-7,many,-,TRBV18,CASSLQGDISYEQYF,TGTGCCAGCTCACTCCAGGGTGACATTTCCTACGAGCAGTACTTC
TRBJ2-7,few,TRBD2,TRBV20-1,CSASGLAGVPYEQYF,TGCAGTGCTAGTGGGCTAGCGGGGGTCCCCTACGAGCAGTACTTC
TRBJ1-5,-,TRBD1,TRBV5-5,CASSLDDRGPRAQHF,TGTGCCAGCAGCTTGGACGACAGGGGCCCCCGTGCCCAGCATTTT
TRBJ2-5,many,TRBD1,TRBV11-2,CASSLERGRFFETQYF,TGTGCCAGCAGCTTAGAGAGGGGGCGATTCTTCGAGACCCAGTACTTC
TRBJ1-2,many,TRBD1,TRBV10-2,CASSESQQGEAYGYTF,TGCGCCAGCAGTGAGTCTCAACAGGGGGAGGCCTATGGCTACACCTTC
TRBJ2-7,many,-,TRBV6-2/TRBV6-3,CASRDAYEQYF,TGTGCCAGCCGGGACGCCTACGAGCAGTACTTC
TRBJ1-5,many,-,TRBV27,CASSFSDSNQPQHF,TGTGCCAGCAGTTTTTCGGACAGCAATCAGCCCCAGCATTTT
TRBJ2-7,-,TRBD1,TRBV27,CASRGQGAEQYF,TGTGCCAGCAGAGGACAGGGGGCAGAGCAGTACTTC
TRBJ2-5,many,TRBD1,TRBV12-3/TRBV12-4,CASSSGQNPETQYF,TGTGCCAGCAGTTCGGGACAGAACCCAGAGACCCAGTACTTC
TRBJ1-5,many,TRBD1,TRBV12-3/TRBV12-4,CASSSVRDRYSNQPQHF,TGTGCCAGCAGTTCCGTCCGGGACAGGTATAGCAATCAGCCCCAGCATTTT
TRBJ1-5,-,-,TRBV28,CASSYRYSNQPQHF,TGTGCCAGCAGTTACAGGTATAGCAATCAGCCCCAGCATTTT